A single sample is the source of the 18 T cell receptor beta chains below, sequenced in a study of blood T cell repertoires in COVID-19. Using immunoSEQ multiplex PCR, the repertoire was profiled, and TCRdb retains in-frame clones only, with some absent. The sample consists of nearly 40,000 clones, 80% of them appearing once. Sequencing input: peripheral blood. Receptor source: a man older than 75 with active or convalescent COVID-19.

CDR3 region: CASSQVKSSEQYF. As DNA, the CDR3 is TGTGCCAGCAGCCAAGTAAAGAGTTCCGAGCAGTACTTC. This chain links TRBV14 with TRBJ2-7; no clear D gene. This CDR3 has 13 amino acids. Trimming cost V 1 base and J 6 bases, with 10 bases left between them. Germline CDR1 reads SGHDN; CDR2 reads FVKESK.

This chain connects TRBV7-9 to TRBJ2-7, with D unresolved. The V gene's germline CDR1 is SEHNR and CDR2 FQNEAQ (reference sequence). The CDR3 covers 17 residues. V was trimmed by 4 bases and J by 1 base, leaving 20 bases between them. The CDR3 is CASSSTSGSSPSYEQYF. The DNA of the CDR3 is TGTGCCAGCAGCTCCACCTCAGGTTCGTCTCCGTCCTACGAGCAGTACTTC. Drawing the rest from reference TRBV7-9 and TRBJ2-7, the complete variable domain is DTGVSQNPRHKITKRGQNVTFRCDPISEHNRLYWYRQTLGQGPEFLTYFQNEAQLEKSRLLSDRFSAERPKGSFSTLEIQRTEQGDSAMYLCASSSTSGSSPSYEQYFGPGTRLTVT.

The chain couples TRBV5-4 to TRBJ2-3; TRBD2 matches at 15 bases. This CDR3 has 16 residues. The germline V gene encodes CDR1 SGHNT and CDR2 YYREEE (reference sequence). V was pared by 4 bases and J by 7 bases, with 7 bases of the junction left unmatched. CDR3 sequence reads: CASSRTSGGAPYTQYF. The CDR3 DNA reads TGTGCCAGCAGCAGGACTAGCGGGGGGGCCCCATATACGCAGTATTTT.

The V call is TRBV5-3, the J call TRBJ1-1, with D possibly being TRBD1 (6 bases). TRBV5-3 is designated an ORF whose function remains uncertain. V lost 4 bases and J lost 11, with 15 bases in between. The CDR3 has 12 residues. This CDR3 reads CARSRTPDRAFF. CDR3 bases: TGTGCCAGAAGCCGGACCCCTGACAGGGCTTTCTTT.

The chain joins TRBV7-8 to TRBJ1-6; 8 bases match TRBD1. The ends lost 6 bases at V and 9 bases at J; junction bases unmatched: 10. This CDR3 has 15 residues. Germline V gives CDR1 SGHVS, CDR2 FQNEAQ. In DNA form, the CDR3 reads TGTGCCAGCAGTCCGACAGGGGCGAGAGGTTCACCCCTCCACTTT. The encoded protein is CASSPTGARGSPLHF.

The chain carries TRBV19 and TRBJ1-3; TRBD1 matches 8 bases. CDR1 is LNHDA, CDR2 SQIVND, per germline (reference sequence). The V segment lost 6 bases and the J segment 0 bases; nucleotides outside the gene matches: 4. This CDR3 is 15 amino acids long. The CDR3: CASRDRGLSGNTIYF. As DNA, the CDR3 is TGTGCCAGTAGAGACAGGGGCCTCTCTGGAAACACCATATATTTT.

This clone has only a few counts. The V call is TRBV6-5, the J call TRBJ2-1; 8 positions agree with TRBD1. CDR3 size: 13 residues. With V trimmed by 6 bases and J by 4 bases, 2 bases remained unmatched. Germline V gene data show CDR1 as MNHEY and CDR2 as SVGAGI. This chain's CDR3 is CASSYRGYNEQFF. In DNA, the CDR3 is TGTGCCAGCAGCTACAGGGGGTACAATGAGCAGTTCTTC.

The CDR3 loop reads CATTSTGRFYEQYF. The CDR3, as DNA: TGTGCCACCACGTCGACAGGCAGATTCTACGAGCAGTACTTC. The rearrangement links TRBV15 to TRBJ2-7, with a tentative D call TRBD1 (6 bases). The CDR3 runs 14 residues. Trimming removed 7 bases at V and 3 bases at J, with 16 bases between. From germline, CDR1 is LNHNV and CDR2 YYDKDF (reference sequence).

The CDR3 sequence is CATMPTGWVNTEAFF. The CDR3 nucleotides are TGTGCCACCATGCCGACAGGGTGGGTGAACACTGAAGCTTTCTTT. The rearrangement links TRBV19 to TRBJ1-1; 7 nucleotides match TRBD1. The V gene's germline CDR1 is LNHDA and CDR2 SQIVND (reference sequence). The CDR3 length is 15 residues. After removal of 10 bases from V and 0 bases from J, the junction contained 11 bases not matched to a gene. The variable domain in full, with the rest retrieved from reference TRBV19 and TRBJ1-1, is DGGITQSPKYLFRKEGQNVTLSCEQNLNHDAMYWYRQDPGQGLRLIYYSQIVNDFQKGDIAEGYSVSREKKESFPLTVTSAQKNPTAFYLCATMPTGWVNTEAFFGQGTRLTVV.

The chain links TRBV7-3 to TRBJ2-5, with 9 bases identical to TRBD2. This CDR3 is built from 16 residues. Germline V gives CDR1 SGHTA, CDR2 FQGTGA. V was clipped by 5 bases and J by 5 bases; unmatched bases: 12. CDR3 sequence: CASSPGGLAGLETQYF. DNA for the CDR3: TGTGCCAGCAGCCCGGGGGGGCTAGCGGGGCTGGAGACCCAGTACTTC.

V is TRBV5-5 and J is TRBJ1-2; TRBD1 matches 7 bases. Germline assignment: CDR1 SGHKS and CDR2 YYEKEE (reference sequence). Trimming cost V 4 bases and J 0 bases; bases outside gene matches: 9. The CDR3 is 16 residues long. The CDR3 region is CASSPDRAYSNYGYTF. The CDR3 DNA sequence: TGTGCCAGCAGCCCCGACAGGGCGTACTCTAACTATGGCTACACCTTC.

This chain uses TRBV2 with TRBJ2-7, with no clear D. The V and J ends lost 7 bases and 2 bases respectively, with 15 bases between them. In germline, CDR1 is SNHLY, CDR2 FYNNEI. CDR3 length equals 14 residues. CDR3 amino acids: CASKIWKETYEQYF. The DNA of the CDR3 is TGTGCCAGCAAAATCTGGAAGGAGACCTACGAGCAGTACTTC. Full variable domain (rest looked up from reference TRBV2 and TRBJ2-7): EPEVTQTPSHQVTQMGQEVILRCVPISNHLYFYWYRQILGQKVEFLVSFYNNEISEKSEIFDDQFSVERPDGSNFTLKIRSTKLEDSAMYFCASKIWKETYEQYFGPGTRLTVT.

Concerning this clone itself: Other DNA variants within this sample encode the same CDR3. V gene TRBV28 combines with J gene TRBJ2-1, with TRBD1 identical over 9 bases. Germline CDR1 and CDR2: MDHEN and SYDVKM. Losses at the gene ends were 4 bases for V and 3 bases for J; bases not matched to a gene: 4. The CDR3 length is 15 residues. The CDR3 DNA reads as TGTGCCAGCAGTTCCGAGACAGGGGGCTACAATGAGCAGTTCTTC. It encodes CASSSETGGYNEQFF. Filled out from reference TRBV28 and TRBJ2-1, the complete variable domain reads DVKVTQSSRYLVKRTGEKVFLECVQDMDHENMFWYRQDPGLGLRLIYFSYDVKMKEKGDIPEGYSVSREKKERFSLILESASTNQTSMYLCASSSETGGYNEQFFGPGTRLTVL.

The chain links TRBV11-2 to TRBJ2-4; D is ambiguous. V lost 2 bases to trimming and J lost 6 bases, with 2 bases between them. The CDR3 totals 11 residues. The germline gives CDR1 SGHAT, CDR2 FQNNGV. Written as DNA, the CDR3 is TGTGCCAGCAGCTTACTAAACATTCAGTACTTC. This encodes CASSLLNIQYF.

The chain is built from TRBV18 and TRBJ2-5; perhaps TRBD1 as D (6 bases). CDR3 size: 14 residues. Trimming took off 8 bases at V and 3 bases at J, with 16 bases between the two ends. Germline loops: CDR1 KGHSH, CDR2 LQKENI. CDR3 sequence: CASRTGKGEETQYF. The CDR3 DNA is TGTGCCAGCCGAACAGGGAAGGGGGAAGAGACCCAGTACTTC.

This chain links TRBV6-2 or TRBV6-3 with TRBJ2-6, with TRBD1 identical over 10 bases. CDR3 length: 19 amino acids. Germline CDR1 and CDR2: MNHEY and SVGEGT. Trimming at V came to 4 bases and at J to 3 bases, leaving 12 bases not matched to a gene. The CDR3 reads CASSSLRTGGIGGANVLTF. CDR3 nucleotide sequence: TGTGCCAGCAGTTCGCTTCGGACAGGGGGAATAGGTGGGGCCAACGTCCTGACTTTC.

Points on this clone: A junction boundary mismatches the germline segment, possibly from a read error. The chain recombines TRBV29-1 with TRBJ1-3; the D is unclear. The CDR3 consists of 13 residues. CDR1 is SQVTM, CDR2 ANQGSEA, per germline. The CDR3 DNA follows: TGCAGCGCTGAACCCAGCTCTGGAAACACCATATATTTT. Translating gives CSAEPSSGNTIYF.

This chain uses TRBV7-8 with TRBJ2-1; TRBD2 matches 9 bases. The V segment lost 4 bases and the J segment 7 bases; nucleotides outside the gene matches: 17. CDR1 SGHVS and CDR2 FQNEAQ come from the germline V gene. The CDR3 contains 18 residues. Written as DNA, the CDR3 is TGTGCCAGCAGCTCCAGACTAGCGGCCAGCCAATTTGGGAATGAGCAGTTCTTC. It yields the protein CASSSRLAASQFGNEQFF. Full variable domain (rest looked up from reference TRBV7-8 and TRBJ2-1): GAGVSQSPRYKVAKRGQDVALRCDPISGHVSLFWYQQALGQGPEFLTYFQNEAQLDKSGLPSDRFFAERPEGSVSTLKIQRTQQEDSAVYLCASSSRLAASQFGNEQFFGPGTRLTVL.